This entry is about one T cell receptor beta chain. This clone's antigen is unknown. No base quality information exists; no much larger clone differs at one position. Taken with the paper, the label for time point translates to: cells obtained before transplantation from donor or recipient. CD3+CD4+ and CD3+CD8+ populations were FACS-sorted from unstimulated pre-transplant donor and recipient cells taken from spleen or lymph nodes. From the cysteine through the phenylalanine, the CDR3 covers 15 amino acids. The CDR3 DNA has 45 bases and is translated from base 1. In the germline V gene, CDR1 corresponds to SGHTA and CDR2 to FQGNSA. V lost 3 bases and J lost 2 bases; the stretch between them is 12 bases long. The data are from a study of graft-versus-host responses after intestinal transplantation (dated by TCRdb to the early 2020s). Background on the whole study: Recipients received multivisceral, liver-intestinal, or isolated intestinal transplants. The cohort enrolled some 25 intestinal transplant recipients including one retransplant, and a few patients lacking pretransplant specimens were excluded. A peak of at least 4% donor T cells among recipient peripheral blood mononuclear cells was the definition used for donor T cell macrochimerism. Rather than being sequenced by the commercial service, samples from a few later patients were sequenced in-house on an Illumina MiSeq and processed with MiXCR. Graft-versus-host and host-versus-graft alloreactive T cell clones were tracked in the graft, circulation and bone marrow after intestinal transplantation using bulk TCR-beta CDR3 sequencing. Alloreactive clones were identified by sequencing pre-transplant mixed lymphocyte reaction products and comparing them with unstimulated pre-transplant donor and recipient T cells. Every recipient was given anti-thymocyte globulin induction, then maintenance tacrolimus and steroids for about three years. The paper's findings and limits, for the study overall: GvH clones were detected in recipient bone marrow, and some appeared earlier in ileal mucosa or blood, consistent with an intestinal mucosal origin. Early after transplant, declines in HvG clones were associated with peak levels of circulating GvH clones. High GvH to HvG T cell clonal ratios were observed in the allografts of patients with donor T cell macrochimerism. Conclusions were limited by the relatively low number and heterogeneity of intestinal transplant patients.

Libraries were built with the immunoSEQ multiplex PCR assay. For most patients, genomic DNA was isolated with the Qiagen DNeasy Blood and Tissue Kit and sent frozen to Adaptive Biotechnologies for TCR sequencing. For most patients, genomic DNA was subjected to high-throughput TCR-beta CDR3 sequencing by Adaptive Biotechnologies. The original methods were these. TCR sequencing data were retrieved from Adaptive's ImmunoSEQ software for some 17 patients, whereas three other patients were processed with MiXCR and VDJtools. To correct CD4 versus CD8 sorting errors, sequences present in both subsets at a frequency ratio below 5:1 were removed. CDR3 nucleotide sequences shared between donor and recipient were removed because the origin of such sequences could not be assigned. At least 2-fold expansion over unstimulated cells and a minimum CFSE-low frequency of 0.002% (template counts) or 0.001% (read counts) were required for clones to be classified as alloreactive. Mappable clones were those detected in sequenced pre-transplant spleen, lymph node, or MLR CFSE-low populations of the donor or recipient. Cumulative frequency of alloreactive clones was calculated as a percentage of all sequences weighted by copy number. In TCRdb, the immuneACCESS table is reduced to in-frame sequences with V and J assigned. These tables do not hold every clone; where another copy was compared, an unresolved V gene accounts for under half, and the others remain unexplained. That table is the source of V, J and clone size, and D and trimming were worked out from the DNA. The sample profile shows about 59,000 clones; approximately 94% of them were found once. Around 0.4% of the sample belongs to the ten largest clones.

This sequence originates from a human donor who was the organ donor for an intestinal transplant. In this chain, TRBV7-2 is recombined with TRBJ2-3; a tentative D match to TRBD2 spans 5 bases. The sequences come from unstimulated CD4+ T cells sorted from spleen or lymph node cells, collected before transplant. This receptor carries the CDR3 CASSFGERLTDTQYF. The nucleotide sequence is TGTGCCAGCAGCTTCGGGGAGCGGCTCACAGATACGCAGTATTTT. Joined to the reference TRBV7-2 and TRBJ2-3 proteins, this CDR3 gives the full variable domain: GAGVSQSPSNKVTEKGKDVELRCDPISGHTALYWYRQSLGQGLEFLIYFQGNSAPDKSGLPSDRFSAERTGGSVSTLTIQRTQQEDSAVYLCASSFGERLTDTQYFGPGTRLTVL.